The text below deals with one T cell receptor beta chain. The record originates from a study of T cell changes during pregnancy in multiple sclerosis. The germline gives CDR1 MNHNY, CDR2 SVGAGI (reference sequence). The CDR3 is made up of 13 amino acids. V was trimmed by 2 bases and J by 3 bases, leaving 5 bases between them. Measured with immunoSEQ multiplex PCR; TCRdb has only the in-frame clones, and not every one. The table shows tens of thousands of clones, with 90% to 95% occurring only once. The sample in question was CD4+ T cells from peripheral blood mononuclear cells, obtained before pregnancy. The receptor comes from a female donor with multiple sclerosis, enrolled in a pregnancy study. The rearrangement uses TRBV6-6 and TRBJ1-5; D not certain. Here the CDR3 DNA reads TGTGCCAGCAGTTACCTAGACAATCAGCCCCAGCATTTT. The encoded protein is CASSYLDNQPQHF.